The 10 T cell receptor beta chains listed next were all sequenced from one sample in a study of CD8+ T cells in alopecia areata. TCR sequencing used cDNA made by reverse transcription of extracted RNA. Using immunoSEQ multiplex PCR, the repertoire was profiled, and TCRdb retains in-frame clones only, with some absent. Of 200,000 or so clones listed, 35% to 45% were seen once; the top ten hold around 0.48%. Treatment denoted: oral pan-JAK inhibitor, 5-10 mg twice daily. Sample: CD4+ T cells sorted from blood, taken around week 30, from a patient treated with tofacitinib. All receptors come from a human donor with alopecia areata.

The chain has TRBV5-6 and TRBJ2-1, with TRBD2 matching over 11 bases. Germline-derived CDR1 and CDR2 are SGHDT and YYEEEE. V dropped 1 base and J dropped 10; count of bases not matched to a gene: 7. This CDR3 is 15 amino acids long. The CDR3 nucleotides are TGTGCCAGCAGCTTGAAACTAGCGGGGGCCGAAGAGCAGTTCTTC. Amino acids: CASSLKLAGAEEQFF.

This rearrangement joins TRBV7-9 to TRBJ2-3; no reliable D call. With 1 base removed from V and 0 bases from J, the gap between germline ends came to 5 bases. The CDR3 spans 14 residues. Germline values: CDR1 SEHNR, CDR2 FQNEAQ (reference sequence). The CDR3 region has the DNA TGTGCCAGCAGCTTAGATCTGAGCACAGATACGCAGTATTTT. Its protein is CASSLDLSTDTQYF.

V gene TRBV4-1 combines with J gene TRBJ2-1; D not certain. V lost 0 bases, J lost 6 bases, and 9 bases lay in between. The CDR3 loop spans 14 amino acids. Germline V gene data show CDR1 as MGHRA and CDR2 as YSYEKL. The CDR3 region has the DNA TGCGCCAGCAGCCAAGAAAGGGTAGGCAATGAGCAGTTCTTC. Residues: CASSQERVGNEQFF.

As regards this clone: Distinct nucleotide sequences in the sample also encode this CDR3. This CDR3 reads CSVEHGLPSHEQFF. The CDR3 nucleotides read TGCAGCGTTGAGCACGGACTTCCGAGCCATGAGCAGTTCTTC. The V call is TRBV29-1, the J call TRBJ2-1, with TRBD2 as a possible D gene (5 bases). The V and J ends lost 3 bases and 8 bases respectively, with 17 bases between them. In germline, CDR1 is SQVTM, CDR2 ANQGSEA. CDR3 length equals 14 residues.

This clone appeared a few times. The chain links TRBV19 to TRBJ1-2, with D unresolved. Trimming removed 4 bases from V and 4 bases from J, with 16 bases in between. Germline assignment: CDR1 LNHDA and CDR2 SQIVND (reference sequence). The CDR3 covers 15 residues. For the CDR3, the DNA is TGTGCCAGTAGTACTTCACTAGACTTGACCTATGGCTACACCTTC. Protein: CASSTSLDLTYGYTF.

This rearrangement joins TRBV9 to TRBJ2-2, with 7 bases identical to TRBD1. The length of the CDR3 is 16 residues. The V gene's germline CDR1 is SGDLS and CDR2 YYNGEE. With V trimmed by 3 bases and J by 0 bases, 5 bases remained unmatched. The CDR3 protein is CASSALGTANTGELFF. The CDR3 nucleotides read TGTGCCAGCAGCGCCCTCGGGACAGCGAACACCGGGGAGCTGTTTTTT.

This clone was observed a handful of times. CDR3 sequence reads: CASSSGQGTEAFF. The CDR3 DNA follows: TGTGCCAGCTCATCAGGCCAGGGCACTGAAGCTTTCTTT. V usage is TRBV18 and J usage is TRBJ1-1, with a possible D match to TRBD1 (5 bases). The ends were cut back, 5 bases at V and 4 bases at J, with 11 bases in the middle. This CDR3 is 13 amino acids long. Germline CDR1 and CDR2: KGHSH and LQKENI.

The CDR3: CASSSQSGTSFHEQYF. The CDR3 DNA is TGTGCCAGCAGCTCTCAGTCCGGGACTAGCTTCCACGAGCAGTACTTC. The rearrangement links TRBV11-2 to TRBJ2-7; 9 bases are a match to TRBD2. The J segment lost 5 bases and the V segment lost 4 bases, leaving 12 bases of the junction unmatched. This CDR3 spans 16 amino acids. CDR1 is SGHAT, CDR2 FQNNGV, per germline. The full variable domain, in which reference TRBV11-2 and TRBJ2-7 provide the parts outside the CDR3, is EAGVAQSPRYKIIEKRQSVAFWCNPISGHATLYWYQQILGQGPKLLIQFQNNGVVDDSQLPKDRFSAERLKGVDSTLKIQPAKLEDSAVYLCASSSQSGTSFHEQYFGPGTRLTVT.

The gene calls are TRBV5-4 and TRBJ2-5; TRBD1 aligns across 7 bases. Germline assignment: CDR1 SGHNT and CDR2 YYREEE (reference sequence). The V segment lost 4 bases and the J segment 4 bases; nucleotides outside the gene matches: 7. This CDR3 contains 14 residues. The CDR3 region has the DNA TGTGCCAGCAGCCCAGGACAGGTCTTAGAGACCCAGTACTTC. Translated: CASSPGQVLETQYF.

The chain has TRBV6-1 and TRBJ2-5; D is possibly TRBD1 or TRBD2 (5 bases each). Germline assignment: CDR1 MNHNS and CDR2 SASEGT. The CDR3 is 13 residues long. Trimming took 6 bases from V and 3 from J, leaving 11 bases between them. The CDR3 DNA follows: TGTGCCAGCAGAGGGACCCCGAAAGAGACCCAGTACTTC. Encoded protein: CASRGTPKETQYF.